This T cell receptor beta chain was profiled in a study of blood T cell repertoires in COVID-19. Study in general: Samples of COVID-19 (acute and convalescent) were obtained from the United States, Italy and Spain. Sample material is recorded as cDNA or gDNA derived from T cells, B-cell-depleted T cells, or PBMCs.

Germline V lookup: CDR1 SGDLS, CDR2 YYNGEE. V trimming: 0 bases; J trimming: 3 bases; junction bases outside the gene matches: 1. The CDR3 consists of 15 residues. In the authors' methods: Amplification of reference gene primers was used by the study to estimate nucleated cell counts. Clones were sequenced by immunoSEQ multiplex PCR, and TCRdb holds only the in-frame ones, with some missing. V, J and clone size reflect that table, while D and trimming were determined from the DNA. The sample gives about 100,000 clones, around 90% of which show up once; 15% to 20% is in the top ten. The receptor was derived from a man between 50 and 59 years old with acute or convalescent COVID-19. The chain carries TRBV9 and TRBJ2-5, with 11 nucleotides matching TRBD2. The sequenced material came from peripheral blood. The CDR3 region is CASSVGLAGKETQYF. CDR3 nucleotide sequence: TGTGCCAGCAGCGTAGGACTAGCGGGGAAAGAGACCCAGTACTTC.